The 22 T cell receptor beta chains below all came from one sample that was sequenced in a study of long-term antiretroviral therapy in people with HIV. Running of the v3.0 immunoSEQ assay took place at survey level. Sequenced by immunoSEQ multiplex PCR; TCRdb stores in-frame clones only, minus some. The table has tens of thousands of clones, about 94% seen once. Specimen: unsorted PBMCs, collected around 7.4 years after starting antiretroviral therapy. Source of these receptors: a man aged 45-60 years with HIV.

V is TRBV7-3 and J is TRBJ2-3; TRBD1 matches at 9 bases. This CDR3 spans 17 amino acids. V was pared by 3 bases and J by 5 bases, with 12 bases of the junction left unmatched. Per the germline V gene, CDR1 is SGHTA and CDR2 is FQGTGA. CDR3 nucleotide sequence: TGTGCCAGCAGCTTCAAACAGGGGGCAGGAAGTGGAGATACGCAGTATTTT. Amino acids: CASSFKQGAGSGDTQYF.

This chain joins TRBV27 and TRBJ2-3; no firm D call. V was cut by 3 bases and J by 0 bases, with 7 bases left in between. Germline assignment: CDR1 MNHEY and CDR2 SMNVEV (reference sequence). This CDR3 contains 14 residues. This CDR3 is CASSFAGSTDTQYF. The CDR3 DNA follows: TGTGCCAGCAGTTTTGCCGGAAGCACAGATACGCAGTATTTT.

This CDR3 reads CASSRTGGGQPQHF. CDR3 DNA sequence: TGTGCCAGCAGTCGGACAGGGGGAGGGCAGCCCCAGCATTTT. The chain is built from TRBV28 and TRBJ1-5, with TRBD1 identical over 10 bases. With V trimmed by 5 bases and J by 7 bases, 5 bases remained unmatched. This CDR3 contains 14 residues. Germline-derived CDR1 and CDR2 are MDHEN and SYDVKM. Variable domain in full (rest from reference TRBV28 and TRBJ1-5): DVKVTQSSRYLVKRTGEKVFLECVQDMDHENMFWYRQDPGLGLRLIYFSYDVKMKEKGDIPEGYSVSREKKERFSLILESASTNQTSMYLCASSRTGGGQPQHFGDGTRLSIL.

The chain uses TRBV10-2 and TRBJ1-2; D is possibly TRBD1 (5 bases). CDR3 length: 14 amino acids. Germline-derived CDR1 and CDR2 are WSHSY and SAAADI. Trimming took 3 bases from V and 2 from J, leaving 10 bases between them. CDR3 sequence (DNA): TGCGCCAGCAGTGACCTGACAGTAAACTATGGCTACACCTTC. Amino acid sequence: CASSDLTVNYGYTF.

This clone has more than one count but fewer than ten. The chain couples TRBV6-4 to TRBJ2-1; 11 bases are shared with TRBD1. After removal of 4 bases from V and 9 bases from J, the junction contained 8 bases not matched to a gene. This CDR3 has 15 amino acids. CDR1 and CDR2 from the germline V gene are MRHNA and SNTAGT. CDR3 sequence: CASSAGTGGWGEQFF. In DNA, the CDR3 is TGTGCCAGCAGTGCCGGGACAGGGGGATGGGGTGAGCAGTTCTTC.

The gene calls are TRBV20-1 and TRBJ2-7; 8 nucleotides align to TRBD1. V gave up 5 bases and J gave up 4 bases; unmatched junction bases: 1. The germline V gene encodes CDR1 DFQATT and CDR2 SNEGSKA (reference sequence). The CDR3 sequence is 11 residues long. The CDR3 reads CSARQGYEQYF. CDR3 bases: TGCAGTGCTCGACAGGGGTACGAGCAGTACTTC.

In its sample, this clone was seen once. V gene TRBV10-1 combines with J gene TRBJ1-6; D remains unclear. Germline V gene sequence: CDR1 WNHNN, CDR2 SYGVQD (reference sequence). This CDR3 region has 15 residues. Trimming removed 7 bases at V and 7 bases at J, with 17 bases between. CDR3 DNA: TGCGCCAGCACCCCGGGAGGAAATGGGAATTCACCCCTCCACTTT. Its translation: CASTPGGNGNSPLHF.

The rearrangement joins TRBV7-9 to TRBJ2-7; 7 nucleotides align to TRBD2. Germline V gene lookup returns CDR1 SEHNR and CDR2 FQNEAQ (reference sequence). The V gene end was trimmed by 5 bases and the J gene end by 2 bases; junction bases not matched to a gene: 6. CDR3 length: 14 amino acids. The CDR3 region is CASSPSTSTYEQYF. In DNA form, the CDR3 reads TGTGCCAGCAGCCCCTCGACTAGCACCTACGAGCAGTACTTC.

The chain links TRBV15 to TRBJ2-7, with 9 bases that match TRBD1. The V and J ends lost 1 base and 7 bases, in that order; junction bases with no gene match: 11. The CDR3 is 16 residues long. Germline-derived CDR1 and CDR2 are LNHNV and YYDKDF (reference sequence). The CDR3 nucleotides read TGTGCCACCAGCAGAGGGGTGACAGGGGGTCAGGAAGAGCAGTACTTC. Protein sequence: CATSRGVTGGQEEQYF.

This clone appeared a single time. V and J are TRBV9 and TRBJ2-7; 9 bases match TRBD2. Germline V CDR1 and CDR2: SGDLS, YYNGEE. Unmatched junction bases numbered 3, after V lost 5 bases and J lost 0 bases. The CDR3 sequence is 14 residues long. This chain's CDR3 is CASSAGGPSYEQYF. CDR3 nucleotide sequence: TGTGCCAGCAGTGCGGGGGGGCCCTCCTACGAGCAGTACTTC. Drawing the rest from reference TRBV9 and TRBJ2-7, the complete variable domain is DSGVTQTPKHLITATGQRVTLRCSPRSGDLSVYWYQQSLDQGLQFLIQYYNGEERAKGNILERFSAQQFPDLHSELNLSSLELGDSALYFCASSAGGPSYEQYFGPGTRLTVT.

The chain uses TRBV11-2 and TRBJ2-3; perhaps TRBD1 as D (6 bases). CDR1 SGHAT and CDR2 FQNNGV come from the germline V gene. CDR3 length: 19 residues. V was clipped by 0 bases and J by 0 bases, with 19 bases between them. CDR3 amino acids: CASSLDRAGRQASTDTQYF. In DNA form, the CDR3 reads TGTGCCAGCAGCTTAGATCGGGCAGGGAGACAGGCTAGCACAGATACGCAGTATTTT.

This sequence joins TRBV5-1 and TRBJ2-6, with TRBD1 as a possible D gene (6 bases). This CDR3 region has 17 residues. CDR1 and CDR2 (germline): SGHRS, YFSETQ. Trimming removed 4 bases from V and 0 bases from J, with 14 bases in between. Here the CDR3 reads CASSLGQQSSGANVLTF. CDR3 sequence (DNA): TGCGCCAGCAGCCTAGGACAGCAAAGCTCTGGGGCCAACGTCCTGACTTTC.

This clone was found a few times. The gene calls are TRBV6-1 and TRBJ1-1; D unresolved. Germline CDR1 MNHNS, CDR2 SASEGT. The CDR3 has 13 amino acids. V lost 1 base and J 4 bases, leaving 7 bases between the germline ends. In DNA, the CDR3 is TGTGCCAGCAGTGAAGGCAGGTCCACTGAAGCTTTCTTT. It codes for CASSEGRSTEAFF.

This chain's CDR3 is CASSLGVPYEQYF. In DNA, the CDR3 is TGTGCCAGCAGCTTAGGGGTTCCCTACGAGCAGTACTTC. The chain links TRBV5-4 to TRBJ2-7, with a weak D call TRBD1 (5 bases). The CDR3 contains 13 residues. V lost 2 bases to trimming and J lost 2 bases, with 8 bases between them. Germline V gene lookup returns CDR1 SGHNT and CDR2 YYREEE (reference sequence). Full variable domain (remainder filled in from reference TRBV5-4 and TRBJ2-7): ETGVTQSPTHLIKTRGQQVTLRCSSQSGHNTVSWYQQALGQGPQFIFQYYREEENGRGNFPPRFSGLQFPNYSSELNVNALELDDSALYLCASSLGVPYEQYFGPGTRLTVT.

This sequence joins TRBV7-8 and TRBJ1-3; D is perhaps TRBD1 (5 bases). V lost 2 bases to trimming and J lost 2 bases, with 13 bases between them. CDR1 is SGHVS and CDR2 is FQNEAQ in the germline V gene. The CDR3 sequence is 16 residues long. CDR3 loop: CASSLRAGSPGNTIYF. In DNA, the CDR3 is TGTGCCAGCAGCTTAAGAGCAGGGAGCCCTGGAAACACCATATATTTT.

The chain links TRBV7-9 to TRBJ1-4; D unresolved. V lost 5 bases and J 8 bases, leaving 12 bases between the germline ends. The germline V gene has CDR1 SEHNR and CDR2 FQNEAQ (reference sequence). This CDR3 is 13 amino acids long. CDR3 nucleotides: TGTGCCAGCAGCCTTGGCAGTATCGAAAAACTGTTTTTT. Its translation is CASSLGSIEKLFF.

V gene TRBV5-6 combines with J gene TRBJ2-7; weak D call: TRBD1 (5 bases). The V end was cut by 1 base, the J end by 6 bases, with 14 bases between. Germline V gene data show CDR1 as SGHDT and CDR2 as YYEEEE. The CDR3 runs 14 residues. The CDR3 here is CASSLWGSPVEQYF. The CDR3 nucleotides read TGTGCCAGCAGCTTGTGGGGCAGCCCGGTCGAGCAGTACTTC.

The chain has TRBV7-6 and TRBJ2-7; D is ambiguous. Per germline, CDR1 SGHVS and CDR2 FNYEAQ. This CDR3 comprises 11 residues. Trimming pared 5 bases from V and 5 bases from J, leaving 7 bases between. The CDR3 sequence is CASSEENEQYF. The CDR3 DNA reads as TGTGCCAGCAGCGAGGAAAACGAGCAGTACTTC.

The J gene is TRBJ1-3, the V gene TRBV5-6, with TRBD1 as a possible D gene (5 bases). The CDR3 extends over 15 amino acids. CDR1 SGHDT and CDR2 YYEEEE come from the germline V gene. V dropped 2 bases and J dropped 2 bases, with 11 bases sitting between them. The CDR3 DNA reads as TGTGCCAGCAGCTTACCCGGGACGACTGGAAACACCATATATTTT. The encoded protein is CASSLPGTTGNTIYF.

The rearrangement links TRBV18 to TRBJ1-2; no clear D gene. CDR1 and CDR2 (germline): KGHSH, LQKENI. V lost 0 bases and J 4 bases, leaving 9 bases between the germline ends. The CDR3 contains 14 residues. The CDR3 coding sequence is TGTGCCAGCTCACCACCGAACCCTCGCTATGGCTACACCTTC. Protein product: CASSPPNPRYGYTF.

The rearrangement links TRBV4-1 to TRBJ2-3; D is possibly TRBD2 (5 bases). Germline CDR1 MGHRA, CDR2 YSYEKL. The ends were cut back, 1 base at V and 0 bases at J, with 11 bases in the middle. The CDR3 has 16 amino acids. CDR3 in amino acids: CASSQVPWTSTDTQYF. CDR3 sequence (DNA): TGCGCCAGCAGCCAAGTCCCCTGGACTAGCACAGATACGCAGTATTTT.

This rearrangement joins TRBV27 to TRBJ1-1, with unresolved D. CDR1 MNHEY and CDR2 SMNVEV come from the germline V gene (reference sequence). Trimming took 4 bases from V and 7 from J, leaving 13 bases between them. There are 13 residues in the CDR3. The CDR3 region has the DNA TGTGCCAGCAGTTCCCTTTTGTTCAATGAAGCTTTCTTT. Protein: CASSSLLFNEAFF.